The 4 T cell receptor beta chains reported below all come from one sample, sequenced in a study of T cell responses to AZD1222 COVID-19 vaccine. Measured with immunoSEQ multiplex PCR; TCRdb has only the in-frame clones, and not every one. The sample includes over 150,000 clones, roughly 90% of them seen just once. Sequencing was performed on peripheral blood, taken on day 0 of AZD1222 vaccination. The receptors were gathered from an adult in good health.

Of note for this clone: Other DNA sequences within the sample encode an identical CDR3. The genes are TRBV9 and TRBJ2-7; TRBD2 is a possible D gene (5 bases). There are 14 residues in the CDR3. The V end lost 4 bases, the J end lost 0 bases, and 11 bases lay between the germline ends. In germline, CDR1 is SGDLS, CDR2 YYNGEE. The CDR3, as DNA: TGTGCCAGCAGCCCCATGGGGAGCTCCTACGAGCAGTACTTC. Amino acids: CASSPMGSSYEQYF.

The CDR3 nucleotides read TGTGCCACCAGCAGAGATTTAGGGGGCAGCAATCAGCCCCAGCATTTT. Amino acid sequence: CATSRDLGGSNQPQHF. The chain couples TRBV15 to TRBJ1-5; 7 bases are a match to TRBD1. Germline trimming cut 0 bases from V and 1 base from J; bases unmatched to any gene: 3. In germline, CDR1 is LNHNV, CDR2 YYDKDF (reference sequence). This CDR3 is 16 amino acids long. The variable domain in full, with the rest retrieved from reference TRBV15 and TRBJ1-5, is DAMVIQNPRYQVTQFGKPVTLSCSQTLNHNVMYWYQQKSSQAPKLLFHYYDKDFNNEADTPDNFQSRRPNTSFCFLDIRSPGLGDTAMYLCATSRDLGGSNQPQHFGDGTRLSIL.

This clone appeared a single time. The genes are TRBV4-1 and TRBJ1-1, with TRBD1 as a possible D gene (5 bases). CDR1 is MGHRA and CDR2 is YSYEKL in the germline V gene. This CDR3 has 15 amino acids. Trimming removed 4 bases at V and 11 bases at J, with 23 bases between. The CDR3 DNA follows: TGCGCCAGCAGCCTCTCACGTCAAGGGGTGTCTGGGGCTTTCTTT. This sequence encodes CASSLSRQGVSGAFF.

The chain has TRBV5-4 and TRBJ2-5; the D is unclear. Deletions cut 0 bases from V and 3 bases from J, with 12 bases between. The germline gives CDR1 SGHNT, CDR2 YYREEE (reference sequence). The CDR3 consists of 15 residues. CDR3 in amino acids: CASSLGRGREETQYF. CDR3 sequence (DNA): TGTGCCAGCAGCTTGGGGCGAGGACGGGAAGAGACCCAGTACTTC.